Listed below are T cell receptor beta chains from one sample, sequenced in a study of T cell responses to AZD1222 COVID-19 vaccine. Sequencing used immunoSEQ multiplex PCR; TCRdb keeps in-frame clones, though not all of them. Of about 120,000 clones in the sample, around 85% were seen once. Material: peripheral blood, obtained on day 0 of AZD1222 vaccination. All receptors derive from an adult in good health. Each CDR3 is given with its conserved first and last residue. The D gene is left open where the match is weak. Rows may omit the clone size; those that give it use once, few, many or a size class.

TRBV7-2,15,TRBD2,TRBJ2-7,-,TGTGCCAGCAGCCCGGGACTAGCGGCATGGGGCGAGCAGTACTTC,CASSPGLAAWGEQYF
TRBV30,13,-,TRBJ1-5,-,TGTGCCTGGAAAAAGGGCAGCAATCAGCCCCAGCATTTT,CAWKKGSNQPQHF
TRBV7-2,12,-,TRBJ1-2,few,TGTGCCAGCAGCTTAGACTCCTATGGCTACACCTTC,CASSLDSYGYTF
TRBV3-1/TRBV3-2,15,-,TRBJ1-3,-,TGTGCCAGCAGCCAGAGGGGAACCTCTGGAAACACCATATATTTT,CASSQRGTSGNTIYF
TRBV28,14,TRBD1,TRBJ1-1,-,TGTGCCATCGCACGACCGGGACAGGTCCCTGAAGCTTTCTTT,CAIARPGQVPEAFF
TRBV15,13,-,TRBJ1-5,-,TGTGCCACCTCAGTCAGGGCTAATCAGCCCCAGCATTTT,CATSVRANQPQHF
TRBV7-2,14,-,TRBJ2-2,-,TGTGCCAGCAGCTTCTCGCGTGCGGGTGGCGGGTCGTTTTTT,CASSFSRAGGGSFF
TRBV13,17,TRBD1,TRBJ1-4,few,TGTGCCAGCAGCCCGGACGCCGGGACAGGAGAAAATGAAAAACTGTTTTTT,CASSPDAGTGENEKLFF
TRBV5-1,16,TRBD1,TRBJ1-6,once,TGCGCCAGCAGCCCTGTGTCGTCTCAGGGGGATTCACCCCTCCACTTT,CASSPVSSQGDSPLHF
TRBV6-2/TRBV6-3,16,-,TRBJ1-5,-,TGTGCCAGCAGTTACGGAAACAGGATACGCAATCAGCCCCAGCATTTT,CASSYGNRIRNQPQHF
TRBV24-1,15,-,TRBJ1-4,-,TGTGCCACCAGTGATTCCCTAGGGCCTAATGAAAAACTGTTTTTT,CATSDSLGPNEKLFF
TRBV20-1,14,-,TRBJ2-3,once,TGCAGTGCTAGTCGGCAGGGGGGGGCAGATACGCAGTATTTT,CSASRQGGADTQYF